The clone carrying this T cell receptor (beta chain) was counted only a few times. The antigen is not known. This entry belongs to a study of T-cell memory formation after mild COVID-19. In germline, CDR1 is SGHTA, CDR2 FQGTGA. Unmatched junction bases numbered 6, after V lost 5 bases and J lost 7 bases. The CDR3 length is 13 residues. The study's findings and limits: Cross-reactive memory appears to have joined, as suggested by some responding clones showing up in pre-infection memory. Clones that contracted from day 15 to 85 were balanced CD4/CD8, while later expanders leaned CD4+.

TCR alpha and TCR beta cDNA libraries carrying sample barcodes and UMIs were produced by 5'RACE using constant-segment primers. TCRdb analysed the 5' RACE reads with MiXCR anew, one entry per CDR3 protein. The table has around 140,000 distinct CDR3 sequences, roughly 19% seen once. The origin of this receptor is an adult woman who had mild COVID-19 (a few samples of this study predate the infection). Cell type and time point are not known. The chain uses TRBV7-3 and TRBJ2-5, with 8 nucleotides matching TRBD2. Sequencing input: PBMCs or a T cell subset sorted from them (not recorded which). CDR3 sequence: CASSPFREGTQYF. The CDR3 DNA is TGTGCCAGCAGCCCGTTCCGGGAGGGGACCCAGTACTTC.